One sample yielded the 22 T cell receptor beta chains listed below, sequenced in a study of T cell responses to AZD1222 COVID-19 vaccine. Generated by immunoSEQ multiplex PCR, the TCRdb table keeps only in-frame clones and is missing some. This repertoire shows over 120,000 clones, just over 85% found once; its top ten account for approximately 4.7%. The sample in question was peripheral blood, obtained 28 days after the second AZD1222 dose. The receptors were gathered from an adult who received the AZD1222 COVID-19 vaccine.

The genes are TRBV6-1 and TRBJ1-6; D remains unclear. V was shortened by 1 base and J by 9 bases, with 10 bases between the two germline ends. Germline lookup yields CDR1 MNHNS and CDR2 SASEGT. There are 14 residues in the CDR3. In DNA form, the CDR3 reads TGTGCCAGCAGTGAAGTAGGGTTGAGTTCACCCCTCCACTTT. Translation gives CASSEVGLSSPLHF.

The CDR3 protein is CASSSPGQGTHEQYF. The CDR3 region has the DNA TGTGCCAGCAGCTCGCCGGGACAGGGTACACACGAGCAGTACTTC. The chain combines TRBV5-5 with TRBJ2-7; 9 bases agree with TRBD1. CDR1 and CDR2 from the germline V gene are SGHKS and YYEKEE (reference sequence). CDR3 length equals 15 residues. V dropped 3 bases and J dropped 5; count of bases not matched to a gene: 9.

The genes are TRBV18 and TRBJ2-1; 12 bases fit TRBD2. J was trimmed by 7 bases and V by 6 bases; bases with no gene match: 4. The CDR3 consists of 14 residues. Germline CDR1 KGHSH, CDR2 LQKENI. As DNA, the CDR3 is TGTGCCAGCTCCCCCGGGACTAGCGGGAATGAGCAGTTCTTC. Translating gives CASSPGTSGNEQFF.

The chain recombines TRBV28 with TRBJ1-5; D may be TRBD1 (5 bases). Germline loops: CDR1 MDHEN, CDR2 SYDVKM. There are 17 residues in the CDR3. Trimming removed 3 bases from V and 2 bases from J, with 17 bases in between. The CDR3 region is CASSLGEWIGGNQPQHF. The CDR3 nucleotides are TGTGCCAGCAGTTTGGGCGAATGGATAGGGGGCAATCAGCCCCAGCATTTT.

The chain has TRBV19 and TRBJ1-5; D is undetermined. The germline gives CDR1 LNHDA, CDR2 SQIVND (reference sequence). Trimming removed 3 bases from V and 2 bases from J, with 11 bases in between. The CDR3 covers 15 residues. Here the CDR3 reads CASSIMYEGNQPQHF. The CDR3 nucleotides read TGTGCCAGTAGTATCATGTATGAAGGCAATCAGCCCCAGCATTTT.

The chain recombines TRBV30 with TRBJ1-6; 7 positions agree with TRBD1. Germline V gene lookup returns CDR1 GTSNPN and CDR2 SVGIG (reference sequence). This CDR3 comprises 13 residues. With V trimmed by 5 bases and J by 3 bases, 1 base remained unmatched. This chain's CDR3 is CAWGQDYNSPLHF. In DNA, the CDR3 is TGTGCCTGGGGACAGGACTATAATTCACCCCTCCACTTT.

This chain uses TRBV3-1 (or the pseudogene TRBV3-2) with TRBJ2-1; D perhaps matches TRBD2 (5 bases). V was trimmed by 1 base and J by 9 bases, leaving 13 bases between them. The germline CDR1 and CDR2 sequences are LGHDT and YNNKEL (reference sequence). The CDR3 sequence is 14 residues long. In DNA form, the CDR3 reads TGTGCCAGCAGCCAAGGTGAGGGAATGACTGAGCAGTTCTTC. This encodes CASSQGEGMTEQFF.

The rearrangement links TRBV5-1 to TRBJ2-3; no firm D call. The CDR3 is 13 amino acids. From germline, CDR1 is SGHRS and CDR2 YFSETQ. V was trimmed by 1 base and J by 4 bases, leaving 7 bases between them. This CDR3 reads CASSLPAADTQYF. In DNA, the CDR3 is TGCGCCAGCAGCTTGCCGGCGGCAGATACGCAGTATTTT.

The rearrangement joins TRBV5-6 to TRBJ2-7; a weak D match, TRBD1 (6 bases). Germline V CDR1 and CDR2: SGHDT, YYEEEE. Trimming cost V 6 bases and J 3 bases, with 16 bases left between them. CDR3 length: 14 residues. CDR3 bases: TGTGCCAGCACCAAAACCCAGGGGAACTACGAGCAGTACTTC. Protein sequence: CASTKTQGNYEQYF. Together with reference TRBV5-6 and TRBJ2-7, the CDR3 gives the full variable domain: DAGVTQSPTHLIKTRGQQVTLRCSPKSGHDTVSWYQQALGQGPQFIFQYYEEEERQRGNFPDRFSGHQFPNYSSELNVNALLLGDSALYLCASTKTQGNYEQYFGPGTRLTVT.

The V and J genes are TRBV9 and TRBJ2-1, with D unclear. This CDR3 contains 14 residues. The V gene lost 0 bases and the J gene lost 5 bases, with 9 bases spanning the gap. CDR1 SGDLS and CDR2 YYNGEE come from the germline V gene. CDR3 sequence (DNA): TGTGCCAGCAGCGTAGGGGCAGTGAACAATGAGCAGTTCTTC. This sequence encodes CASSVGAVNNEQFF.

This clone has more than one count but fewer than ten. The genes are TRBV2 and TRBJ1-2, with a possible D match to TRBD1 (5 bases). The ends were cut back, 8 bases at V and 1 base at J, with 8 bases in the middle. CDR1 SNHLY and CDR2 FYNNEI come from the germline V gene. The CDR3 has 12 residues. The CDR3 coding sequence is TGTGCCAGCCTGGGGGTTAACTATGGCTACACCTTC. Protein: CASLGVNYGYTF. Together with reference TRBV2 and TRBJ1-2, the CDR3 gives the full variable domain: EPEVTQTPSHQVTQMGQEVILRCVPISNHLYFYWYRQILGQKVEFLVSFYNNEISEKSEIFDDQFSVERPDGSNFTLKIRSTKLEDSAMYFCASLGVNYGYTFGSGTRLTVV.

The rearrangement joins TRBV5-1 to TRBJ2-7; 11 bases line up with TRBD1. The CDR3 spans 15 residues. Germline-derived CDR1 and CDR2 are SGHRS and YFSETQ. Losses at the gene ends were 5 bases for V and 7 bases for J; bases not matched to a gene: 11. The CDR3 bases are TGCGCCAGCAGTCTCCTGGGACAGGGGGGGGAGGAGCAGTACTTC. Protein: CASSLLGQGGEEQYF.

The chain carries TRBV4-1 and TRBJ2-3, with D maybe TRBD1 (6 bases). Per germline, CDR1 MGHRA and CDR2 YSYEKL. The CDR3 contains 18 residues. V was clipped by 1 base and J by 2 bases, with 19 bases between them. CDR3 nucleotides: TGCGCCAGCAGCCAAGTCCGAACAGGGCAGGCGTTCACAGATACGCAGTATTTT. This translates into CASSQVRTGQAFTDTQYF.

The chain carries TRBV4-1 and TRBJ1-4; possible D gene TRBD1, 5 bases. Germline V gene lookup returns CDR1 MGHRA and CDR2 YSYEKL. V shed 0 bases and J shed 7 bases, with 12 bases lying between them. The CDR3 sequence is 15 residues long. The CDR3 protein is CASSQEVGDLEKLFF. Here the CDR3 DNA reads TGCGCCAGCAGCCAAGAGGTGGGGGACCTTGAAAAACTGTTTTTT.

This chain links TRBV7-9 with TRBJ1-3, with D possibly being TRBD1 (6 bases). Trimming shortened V by 5 bases and J by 7 bases, and 15 bases separated the two germline ends. Germline CDR1 is SEHNR and CDR2 is FQNEAQ (reference sequence). The CDR3 length is 14 residues. The CDR3 protein is CASSPTGNENTIYF. DNA for the CDR3: TGTGCCAGCAGCCCAACAGGGAATGAGAACACCATATATTTT.

J is TRBJ1-2 and V is TRBV28; 9 nucleotides line up with TRBD1. The germline CDR1 and CDR2 sequences are MDHEN and SYDVKM. The CDR3 is 17 amino acids. V shed 6 bases and J 4 bases; nucleotides not matched to a gene: 15. CDR3 protein: CASSLGQTGGRGYGYTF. CDR3 sequence (DNA): TGTGCCAGCAGCCTCGGCCAAACAGGGGGCCGGGGCTATGGCTACACCTTC.

The DNA for the CDR3 is TGTGCCAGCAGTTTCGACAGGGGTTATAATTCACCCCTCCACTTT. Protein sequence: CASSFDRGYNSPLHF. The rearrangement links TRBV6-5 to TRBJ1-6, with TRBD1 matching over 8 bases. CDR1 MNHEY and CDR2 SVGAGI come from the germline V gene. The ends lost 4 bases at V and 4 bases at J; junction bases unmatched: 3. This CDR3 spans 15 amino acids.

V usage is TRBV10-3 and J usage is TRBJ2-1; 8 nucleotides agree with TRBD1. Germline CDR1 is ENHRY and CDR2 is SYGVKD. J lost 5 bases, V lost 4 bases, and 7 bases had no gene match. The CDR3 sequence is 15 residues long. The CDR3 loop reads CAISVRGLGDNEQFF. CDR3 DNA: TGTGCCATCAGTGTCAGGGGGCTGGGGGACAATGAGCAGTTCTTC.

This rearrangement joins TRBV5-4 to TRBJ2-6; D is possibly TRBD2 (6 bases). From germline, CDR1 is SGHNT and CDR2 YYREEE (reference sequence). The CDR3 is made up of 17 amino acids. Trimming pared 2 bases from V and 0 bases from J, leaving 12 bases between. The CDR3 nucleotides read TGTGCCAGCAGCTTCGGTACTAGCACCTCTGGGGCCAACGTCCTGACTTTC. This sequence encodes CASSFGTSTSGANVLTF.

The rearrangement links TRBV27 to TRBJ1-4, with D perhaps matching TRBD1 (6 bases). Germline V gene sequence: CDR1 MNHEY, CDR2 SMNVEV (reference sequence). The CDR3 consists of 16 residues. V lost 0 bases to trimming and J lost 6 bases, with 14 bases between them. The CDR3 loop is CASSLSSGGRHEKLFF. The CDR3 DNA reads as TGTGCCAGCAGTTTATCGTCCGGGGGCCGGCATGAAAAACTGTTTTTT.

The rearrangement joins TRBV5-6 to TRBJ1-1, with 9 bases that match TRBD1. Germline-derived CDR1 and CDR2 are SGHDT and YYEEEE. J was trimmed by 4 bases and V by 4 bases; bases with no gene match: 8. This CDR3 contains 15 residues. CDR3 in amino acids: CASSIGTGWSTEAFF. The CDR3 DNA is TGTGCCAGCAGCATAGGGACAGGGTGGAGCACTGAAGCTTTCTTT.

This clone was detected only once. This sequence joins TRBV28 and TRBJ2-3; TRBD2 matches at 14 bases. CDR3 length equals 18 residues. V lost 5 bases, J lost 3 bases, and 10 bases stayed unmatched. Germline V gives CDR1 MDHEN, CDR2 SYDVKM. CDR3 amino acids: CASSLMTSGGAWTDTQYF. The DNA for the CDR3 is TGTGCCAGCAGTCTCATGACTAGCGGGGGGGCATGGACAGATACGCAGTATTTT.